What follows is one TCR beta chain and its context. Its specific antigen is unknown. No much larger clone is present one base from it, and per-base qualities are unavailable. The immunoSEQ Assay, a bias-controlled multiplex PCR, was used to amplify TCRbeta CDR3 regions from genomic DNA. In the source study's methods: Nucleated cell counts per sample were estimated from amplification of reference gene primers within the assay. To quantify the absolute abundance of each unique TCRbeta CDR3 rearrangement, sequence reads were collapsed and filtered. Productive Simpson clonality was computed per sample as the square root of Simpson's diversity index over productive rearrangements. Entries here come from immuneACCESS through TCRdb and include only in-frame sequences with V and J called. Some clones fail to appear in such tables; in the studies checked, an unresolved V gene covers under half of the shortfall, and the cause of the remainder is unknown. V, J and clone size reflect that table, while D and trimming were determined from the DNA. This sample comprises about 150,000 clones, 81% of them detected only once. The top ten clonotypes cover roughly 8.3% of the sample.

These data originate in a study of blood T cell repertoires in COVID-19 (dated by TCRdb to about 2020). Study-wide context: Samples covering the acute and convalescent phases of COVID-19 were provided by collaborators in the United States, Italy and Spain. The material from the prospective study consisted of cDNA or gDNA derived from T cells, B-cell-depleted T cells, or PBMCs. Subjects who had been exposed to COVID-19, were actively infected with it, or had recovered from it provided the deeply sampled blood TCRbeta repertoires that made up the dataset. The repertoires were made available in a free public database intended to serve as a resource for research on the immune response to SARS-CoV-2. Samples came from the ongoing ImmuneRACE study (first 160 participants) plus 1,254 subjects from 6 global collaborators. Sample metadata almost always included a de-identified subject ID, COVID-19 status, age in years and sex. HLA class I and class II types, where available, came from metadata supplied by the sample provider rather than from assay-based typing. Overall results and qualifications from the work: How much clinical and demographic metadata was included differed by source and by participant, and the metadata was provided uncurated.

From the cysteine up to the phenylalanine, the CDR3 has a length of 15 residues. The retained sequence is limited to the CDR3, 45 bases, with the frame set at the first base. At the junction V is shortened by 5 bases and J by 0 bases, with 13 bases in between. The germline V gene sets CDR1 to SGHAT and CDR2 to FQNNGV. Each collaborating institution followed its own protocols to collect whole blood in K2EDTA tubes. Collaborator samples were shipped for TCRbeta analysis as frozen whole blood, isolated PBMCs, or DNA extracted from either sample type. The sample consisted of peripheral blood. Recombination connected TRBV11-2 to TRBJ1-1; TRBD1 is a possible D gene, resting on 6 matching bases. The clonotype originates from a human donor with acute or convalescent COVID-19. The donor label of this sample is uncertain. The CDR3 region reads CASSRRQVMNTEAFF. The nucleotide sequence reads TGTGCCAGCAGCCGGAGACAGGTCATGAACACTGAAGCTTTCTTT.